This entry describes one T cell receptor (beta chain). Antigen: not known. This sample was included in a study of OX40 agonist ivuxolimab in advanced cancers. Overall study context: Participants, roughly 80% male, averaged 60 years of age, ranging from 23 to 79. Study-wide points: In CD8+ T cells, expanded clones were on average more numerous than in CD4+. A proportion of nonresponders additionally exhibited low normalized T-cell clonal expansion.

Per germline, CDR1 SGHRS and CDR2 YFSETQ. V lost 2 bases to trimming and J lost 1 base; unmatched junction nucleotides: 5. This CDR3 contains 15 residues. Measured with immunoSEQ multiplex PCR; TCRdb has only the in-frame clones, and not every one. In the table there are about 66,000 clones, about 81% of which are singletons. The V and J genes are TRBV5-1 and TRBJ2-5; TRBD2 matches at 7 bases. Sample: CD4+ or CD8+ T cells sorted from blood, taken in a trial of the OX40 agonist ivuxolimab. The clonotype comes from an adult with an advanced solid tumor such as melanoma, head and neck, liver or kidney cancer. In DNA form, the CDR3 reads TGCGCCAGCAGCTTTGGGCTAGCGGCCCAAGAGACCCAGTACTTC. As protein: CASSFGLAAQETQYF.